One T cell receptor beta chain is described in this entry. The data were obtained in a study of T cell responses to AZD1222 COVID-19 vaccine. The CDR3 is 14 amino acids. V lost 5 bases to trimming and J lost 1 base, with 12 bases between them. The V gene's germline CDR1 is SGHDT and CDR2 YYEEEE. Clones were sequenced by immunoSEQ multiplex PCR, and TCRdb holds only the in-frame ones, with some missing. The table has approximately 60,000 clones, 70% to 90% seen once. This receptor was obtained from an adult who received the AZD1222 COVID-19 vaccine. Sequenced here: peripheral blood, sampled 28 days after the second AZD1222 dose. The V gene is TRBV5-6, the J gene TRBJ2-5; D uncertain. CDR3 sequence: CASSNSRRQETQYF. In DNA, the CDR3 is TGTGCCAGCAGTAACAGCCGGCGCCAAGAGACCCAGTACTTC.